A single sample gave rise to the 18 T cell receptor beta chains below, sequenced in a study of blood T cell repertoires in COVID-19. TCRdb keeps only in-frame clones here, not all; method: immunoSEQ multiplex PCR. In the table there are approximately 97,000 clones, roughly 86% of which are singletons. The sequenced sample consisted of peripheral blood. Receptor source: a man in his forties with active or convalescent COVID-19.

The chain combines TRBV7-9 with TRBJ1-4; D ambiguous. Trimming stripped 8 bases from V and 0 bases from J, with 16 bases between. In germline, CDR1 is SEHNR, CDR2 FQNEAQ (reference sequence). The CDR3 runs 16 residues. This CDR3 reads CASAGGRIATNEKLFF. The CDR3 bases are TGTGCCAGCGCTGGTGGCAGGATCGCAACTAATGAAAAACTGTTTTTT. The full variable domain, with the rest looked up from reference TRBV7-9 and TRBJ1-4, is DTGVSQNPRHKITKRGQNVTFRCDPISEHNRLYWYRQTLGQGPEFLTYFQNEAQLEKSRLLSDRFSAERPKGSFSTLEIQRTEQGDSAMYLCASAGGRIATNEKLFFGSGTQLSVL.

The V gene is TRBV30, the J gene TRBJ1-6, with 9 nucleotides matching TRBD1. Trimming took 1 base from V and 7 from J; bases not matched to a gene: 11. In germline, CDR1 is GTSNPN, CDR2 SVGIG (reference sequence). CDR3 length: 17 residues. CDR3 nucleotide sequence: TGTGCCTGGAGTGGAACAGGGGGCGTAAATTCGAATTCACCCCTCCACTTT. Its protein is CAWSGTGGVNSNSPLHF.

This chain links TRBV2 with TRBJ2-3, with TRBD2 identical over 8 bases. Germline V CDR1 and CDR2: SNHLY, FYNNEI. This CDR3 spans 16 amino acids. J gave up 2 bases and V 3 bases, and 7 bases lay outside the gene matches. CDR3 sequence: CASSEEAGVTTDTQYF. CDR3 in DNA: TGTGCCAGCAGTGAGGAAGCGGGGGTTACCACAGATACGCAGTATTTT.

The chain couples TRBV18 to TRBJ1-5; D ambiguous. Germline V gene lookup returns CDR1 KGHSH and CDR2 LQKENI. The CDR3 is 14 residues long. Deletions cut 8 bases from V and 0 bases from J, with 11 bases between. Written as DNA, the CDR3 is TGTGCCAGCAGTGACACCGATAGCAATCAGCCCCAGCATTTT. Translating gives CASSDTDSNQPQHF.

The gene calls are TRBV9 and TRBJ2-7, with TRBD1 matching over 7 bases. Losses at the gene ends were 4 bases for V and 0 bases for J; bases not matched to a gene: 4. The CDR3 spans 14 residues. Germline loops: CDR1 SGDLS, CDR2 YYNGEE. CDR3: CASSLGQASYEQYF. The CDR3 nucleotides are TGTGCCAGCAGCCTCGGACAGGCCTCCTACGAGCAGTACTTC. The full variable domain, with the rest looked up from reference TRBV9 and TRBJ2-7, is DSGVTQTPKHLITATGQRVTLRCSPRSGDLSVYWYQQSLDQGLQFLIQYYNGEERAKGNILERFSAQQFPDLHSELNLSSLELGDSALYFCASSLGQASYEQYFGPGTRLTVT.

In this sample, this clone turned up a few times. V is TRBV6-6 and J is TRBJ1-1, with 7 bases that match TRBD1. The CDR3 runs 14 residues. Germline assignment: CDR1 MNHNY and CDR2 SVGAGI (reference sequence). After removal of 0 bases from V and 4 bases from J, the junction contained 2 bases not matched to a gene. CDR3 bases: TGTGCCAGCAGTTACTCGGAGGGGGCCACTGAAGCTTTCTTT. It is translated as CASSYSEGATEAFF.

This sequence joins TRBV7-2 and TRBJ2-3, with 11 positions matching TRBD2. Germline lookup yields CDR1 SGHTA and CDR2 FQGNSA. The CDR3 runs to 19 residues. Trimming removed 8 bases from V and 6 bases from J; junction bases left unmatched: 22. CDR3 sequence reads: CASRAPDVAGGPYDDTQYF. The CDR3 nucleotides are TGTGCCAGCCGCGCACCGGATGTAGCGGGGGGGCCGTATGACGATACGCAGTATTTT.

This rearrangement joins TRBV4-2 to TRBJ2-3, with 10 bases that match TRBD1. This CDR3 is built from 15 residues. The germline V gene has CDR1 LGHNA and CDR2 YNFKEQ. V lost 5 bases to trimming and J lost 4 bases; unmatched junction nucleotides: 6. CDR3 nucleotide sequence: TGTGCCAGCAGCGGGGACAGGGGAGGCCCAGATACGCAGTATTTT. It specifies CASSGDRGGPDTQYF.

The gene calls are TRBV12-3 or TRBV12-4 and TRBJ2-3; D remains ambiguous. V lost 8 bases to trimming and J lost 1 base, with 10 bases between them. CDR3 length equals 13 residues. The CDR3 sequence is CASSPPGTDTQYF. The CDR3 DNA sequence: TGTGCCAGCTCCCCTCCGGGCACAGATACGCAGTATTTT.

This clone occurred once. CDR3 coding DNA: TGTGCCACCAGCAAAAGGACTAGCGGGGGGGGAGATACGCAGTATTTT. Translating it yields CATSKRTSGGGDTQYF. The chain couples TRBV15 to TRBJ2-3; 15 bases agree with TRBD2. This CDR3 spans 16 amino acids. Trimming at V came to 4 bases and at J to 5 bases, leaving 4 bases not matched to a gene. Germline V gives CDR1 LNHNV, CDR2 YYDKDF (reference sequence). Supplemented by reference TRBV15 and TRBJ2-3, the full variable domain reads DAMVIQNPRYQVTQFGKPVTLSCSQTLNHNVMYWYQQKSSQAPKLLFHYYDKDFNNEADTPDNFQSRRPNTSFCFLDIRSPGLGDTAMYLCATSKRTSGGGDTQYFGPGTRLTVL.

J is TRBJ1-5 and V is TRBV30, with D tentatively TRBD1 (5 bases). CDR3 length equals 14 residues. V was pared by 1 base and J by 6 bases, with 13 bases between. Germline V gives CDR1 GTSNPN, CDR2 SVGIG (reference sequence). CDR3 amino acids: CAWSAGSNLQPQHF. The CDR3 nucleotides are TGTGCCTGGAGTGCAGGGTCGAATCTTCAGCCCCAGCATTTT.

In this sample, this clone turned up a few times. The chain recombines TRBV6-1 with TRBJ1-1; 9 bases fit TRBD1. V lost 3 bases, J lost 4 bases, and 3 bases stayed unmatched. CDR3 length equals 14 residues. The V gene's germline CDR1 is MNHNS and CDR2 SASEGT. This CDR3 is CASSDRQGGTEAFF. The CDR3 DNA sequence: TGTGCCAGCAGTGACCGACAGGGGGGCACTGAAGCTTTCTTT.

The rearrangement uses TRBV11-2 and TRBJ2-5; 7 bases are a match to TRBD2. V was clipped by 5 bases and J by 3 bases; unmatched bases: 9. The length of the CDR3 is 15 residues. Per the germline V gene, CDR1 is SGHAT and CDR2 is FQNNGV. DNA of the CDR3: TGTGCCAGCAGCCTTGGGGGGGGGTTTGAAGAGACCCAGTACTTC. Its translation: CASSLGGGFEETQYF.

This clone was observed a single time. The CDR3 spells CASRQLTGGFGNTIYF. The CDR3 DNA reads as TGTGCCAGCAGGCAGCTAACAGGGGGCTTTGGAAACACCATATATTTT. The V and J genes are TRBV3-1 (or the pseudogene TRBV3-2) and TRBJ1-3; 9 bases line up with TRBD1. This CDR3 comprises 16 residues. Germline values: CDR1 LGHDT, CDR2 YNNKEL (reference sequence). V lost 6 bases and J lost 3; bases outside the gene matches: 9.

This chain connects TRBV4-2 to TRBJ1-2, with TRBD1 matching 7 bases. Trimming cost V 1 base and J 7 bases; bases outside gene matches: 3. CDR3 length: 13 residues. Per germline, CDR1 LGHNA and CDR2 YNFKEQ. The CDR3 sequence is CASSQVPGGGYTF. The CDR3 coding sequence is TGTGCCAGCAGCCAAGTCCCAGGGGGTGGCTACACCTTC.

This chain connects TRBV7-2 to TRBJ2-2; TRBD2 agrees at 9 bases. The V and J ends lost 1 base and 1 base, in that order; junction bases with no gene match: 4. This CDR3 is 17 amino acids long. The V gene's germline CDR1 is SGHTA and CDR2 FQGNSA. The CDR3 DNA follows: TGTGCCAGCAGCTTAGTAGCGACTAGCGGGAACACCGGGGAGCTGTTTTTT. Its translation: CASSLVATSGNTGELFF. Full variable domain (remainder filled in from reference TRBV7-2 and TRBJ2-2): GAGVSQSPSNKVTEKGKDVELRCDPISGHTALYWYRQSLGQGLEFLIYFQGNSAPDKSGLPSDRFSAERTGGSVSTLTIQRTQQEDSAVYLCASSLVATSGNTGELFFGEGSRLTVL.

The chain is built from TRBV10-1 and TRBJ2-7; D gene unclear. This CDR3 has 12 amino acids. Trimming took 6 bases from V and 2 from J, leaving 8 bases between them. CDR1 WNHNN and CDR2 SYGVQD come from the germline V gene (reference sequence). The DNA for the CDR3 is TGCGCCAGCAGCACTACAACCTACGAGCAGTACTTC. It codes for CASSTTTYEQYF.

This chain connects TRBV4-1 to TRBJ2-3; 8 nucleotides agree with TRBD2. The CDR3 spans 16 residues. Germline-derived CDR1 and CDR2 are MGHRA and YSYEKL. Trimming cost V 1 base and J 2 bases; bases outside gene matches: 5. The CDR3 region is CASSQGPGGPTDTQYF. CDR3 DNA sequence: TGCGCCAGCAGCCAAGGGCCGGGGGGGCCCACAGATACGCAGTATTTT.